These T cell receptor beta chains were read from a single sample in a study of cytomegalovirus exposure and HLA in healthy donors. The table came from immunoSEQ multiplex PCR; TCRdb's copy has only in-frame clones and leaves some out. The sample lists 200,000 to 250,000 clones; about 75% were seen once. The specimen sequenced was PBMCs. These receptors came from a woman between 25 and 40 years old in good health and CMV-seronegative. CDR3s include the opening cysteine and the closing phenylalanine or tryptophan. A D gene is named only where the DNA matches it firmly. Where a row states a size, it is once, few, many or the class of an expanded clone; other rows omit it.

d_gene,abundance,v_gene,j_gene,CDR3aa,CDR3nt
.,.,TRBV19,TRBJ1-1,CASRDTGLTGEAFF,TGTGCCAGTAGAGACACAGGGTTAACGGGTGAAGCTTTCTTT
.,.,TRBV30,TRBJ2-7,CAWSAGGTRLYEQYF,TGTGCCTGGAGTGCCGGCGGTACGCGCCTCTACGAGCAGTACTTC
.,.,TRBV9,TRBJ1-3,CASSPQMGGAGGGNTIYF,TGTGCCAGCAGCCCCCAGATGGGGGGGGCAGGTGGCGGAAACACCATATATTTT
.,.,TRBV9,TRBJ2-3,CASSVGVADATDTQYF,TGTGCCAGCAGCGTAGGGGTAGCGGATGCCACAGATACGCAGTATTTT
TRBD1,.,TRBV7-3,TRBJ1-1,CASSLGAGGSSEAFF,TGTGCCAGCAGCTTAGGTGCAGGGGGCTCCTCTGAAGCTTTCTTT
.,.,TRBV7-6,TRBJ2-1,CASSLMASAGNEQFF,TGTGCCAGCAGCTTAATGGCTAGCGCGGGAAATGAGCAGTTCTTC
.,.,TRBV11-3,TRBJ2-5,CASSLVMVSRPGESQETQYF,TGTGCCAGCAGCTTAGTTATGGTATCGAGGCCAGGGGAAAGCCAAGAGACCCAGTACTTC
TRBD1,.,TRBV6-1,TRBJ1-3,CASSPGQQSGNTIYF,TGTGCCAGCAGTCCGGGACAGCAATCTGGAAACACCATATATTTT
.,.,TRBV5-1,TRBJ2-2,CASSRDRNGELFF,TGCGCCAGCAGCCGCGACAGGAACGGGGAGCTGTTTTTT
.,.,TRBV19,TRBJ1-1,CASSSYSLGDTEAFF,TGTGCCAGTAGTTCTTATTCCTTAGGGGACACTGAAGCTTTCTTT
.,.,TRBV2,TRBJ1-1,CASSLGHRNTEAFF,TGTGCCAGCAGTCTCGGACACCGGAACACTGAAGCTTTCTTT
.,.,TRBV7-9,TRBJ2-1,CASSLALGRASEQFF,TGTGCCAGCAGCTTAGCGCTAGGTAGAGCGAGTGAGCAGTTCTTC
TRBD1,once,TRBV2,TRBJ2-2,CASTRTGWAGELFF,TGTGCCAGCACCCGGACAGGGTGGGCCGGGGAGCTGTTTTTT
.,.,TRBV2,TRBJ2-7,CASKSPGDYEQYF,TGTGCCAGCAAATCCCCCGGAGACTACGAGCAGTACTTC
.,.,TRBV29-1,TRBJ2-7,CSVEGIGGEQYF,TGCAGCGTCGAGGGCATCGGAGGCGAGCAGTACTTC
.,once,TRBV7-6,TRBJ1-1,CASSLVKGVEAFF,TGTGCCAGCAGCTTAGTGAAAGGGGTGGAGGCTTTCTTT
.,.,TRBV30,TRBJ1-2,CAWSQTTGTRNYGYTF,TGTGCCTGGAGTCAGACTACGGGGACAAGAAACTATGGCTACACCTTC
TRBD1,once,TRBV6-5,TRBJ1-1,CASSYQTGIGTEAFF,TGTGCCAGCAGTTACCAGACAGGGATCGGCACTGAAGCTTTCTTT
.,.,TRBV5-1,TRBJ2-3,CASSNQGTDTQYF,TGCGCCAGCAGTAACCAGGGCACAGATACGCAGTATTTT
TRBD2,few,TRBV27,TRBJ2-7,CASSPRLGLAGYEQYF,TGTGCCAGCAGTCCTCGCCTGGGACTAGCGGGGTACGAGCAGTACTTC
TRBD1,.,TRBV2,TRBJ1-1,CASRTGWAEAFF,TGTGCCAGCAGGACAGGGTGGGCTGAAGCTTTCTTT
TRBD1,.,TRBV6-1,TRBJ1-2,CASSQGVGYTF,TGTGCCAGCAGTCAGGGGGTTGGCTACACCTTC
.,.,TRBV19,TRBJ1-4,CATPGGFSEVKLFF,TGTGCCACCCCGGGAGGATTCTCCGAAGTAAAACTGTTTTTT
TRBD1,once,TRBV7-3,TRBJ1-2,CASTAGTGGAGYYGYTF,TGTGCCAGCACGGCCGGGACAGGGGGAGCTGGGTACTATGGCTACACCTTC
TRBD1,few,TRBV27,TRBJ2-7,CASGGQGNSEQYF,TGTGCCAGCGGAGGACAGGGGAACTCCGAGCAGTACTTC
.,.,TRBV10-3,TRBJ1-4,CAISPGSNEKLFF,TGTGCCATCAGTCCGGGGTCTAATGAAAAACTGTTTTTT
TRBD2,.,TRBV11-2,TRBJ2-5,CASSPGLAGLQETQYF,TGTGCCAGCAGCCCAGGACTAGCGGGCCTCCAAGAGACCCAGTACTTC
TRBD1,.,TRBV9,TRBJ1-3,CASSLQGQGNTIYF,TGTGCCAGCAGCCTACAGGGGCAAGGAAACACCATATATTTT
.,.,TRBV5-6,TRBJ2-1,CASSYVGPPDEQFF,TGTGCCAGCAGCTACGTCGGTCCCCCGGATGAGCAGTTCTTC
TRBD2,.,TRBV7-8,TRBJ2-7,CASSQLAGGSYEQYF,TGTGCCAGCAGCCAACTAGCGGGGGGGTCCTACGAGCAGTACTTC
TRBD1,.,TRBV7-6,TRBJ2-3,CASSSFGDRDGDTQYF,TGTGCCAGCAGCTCTTTCGGGGACAGGGATGGGGATACGCAGTATTTT
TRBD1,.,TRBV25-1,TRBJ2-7,CASSDTGTGMNEQYF,TGTGCCAGCAGCGACACCGGGACAGGGATGAACGAGCAGTACTTC
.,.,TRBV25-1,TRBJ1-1,CASRPRTDLVMNTEAFF,TGTGCCAGCAGGCCAAGGACAGATCTCGTCATGAACACTGAAGCTTTCTTT
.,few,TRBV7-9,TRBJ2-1,CASSLRAGANEQFF,TGTGCCAGCAGCTTAAGGGCGGGGGCCAATGAGCAGTTCTTC
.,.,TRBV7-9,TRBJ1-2,CSSTPGQGYGYTF,TGTTCCAGCACTCCTGGTCAGGGCTATGGCTACACCTTC
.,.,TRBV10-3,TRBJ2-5,CAIQDPQETQYF,TGTGCCATACAGGATCCTCAAGAGACCCAGTACTTC
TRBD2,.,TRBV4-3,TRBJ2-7,CASSLTSGEIYEQYF,TGCGCCAGCAGCCTGACTAGCGGGGAGATTTACGAGCAGTACTTC
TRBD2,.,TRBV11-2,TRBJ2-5,CASSLIAGEWETQYF,TGTGCCAGCAGCTTAATTGCGGGAGAGTGGGAGACCCAGTACTTC
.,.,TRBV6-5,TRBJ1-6,CASSSDSYNSPLHF,TGTGCCAGCAGTTCCGACAGCTATAATTCACCCCTCCACTTT
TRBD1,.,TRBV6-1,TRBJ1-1,CASIPTGVNTEAFF,TGTGCCAGCATTCCGACAGGGGTGAACACTGAAGCTTTCTTT
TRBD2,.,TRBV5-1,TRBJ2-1,CASSLLLAGGANEQFF,TGCGCCAGCAGCTTGTTACTAGCGGGAGGGGCCAATGAGCAGTTCTTC
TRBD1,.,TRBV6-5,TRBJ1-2,CASSSQGTGGPYGYTF,TGTGCCAGCAGTTCTCAGGGGACAGGGGGCCCCTATGGCTACACCTTC
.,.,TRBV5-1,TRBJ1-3,CASSLGSETFLYF,TGCGCCAGCAGCTTGGGGTCCGAGACTTTCTTATATTTT
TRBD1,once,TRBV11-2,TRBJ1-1,CASSWVGTGVGTEAFF,TGTGCCAGCAGCTGGGTGGGCACAGGGGTGGGCACTGAAGCTTTCTTT